This T cell receptor (beta chain) was observed in a study of blood T cell repertoires in COVID-19 (dated by TCRdb to between 2020 and 2021). About the full investigation: Samples from collaborators originated in the United States, Italy and Spain and spanned both the acute and convalescent phases of COVID-19. The dataset comprised deeply sampled blood TCRbeta repertoires from subjects exposed to, actively infected with, or recovered from COVID-19. The sample metadata nearly always contained a de-identified subject ID, COVID-19 status, age in years and sex. The repertoires were released in a freely available public database meant as a resource for research on the immune response to SARS-CoV-2. The material from the prospective study consisted of cDNA or gDNA derived from T cells, B-cell-depleted T cells, or PBMCs. Samples came from the ongoing ImmuneRACE study (first 160 participants) plus 1,254 subjects from 6 global collaborators. Where available, HLA class I and class II types were obtained from metadata supplied by the sample provider rather than from assay-based typing. Overall study outcomes, separate from this receptor: Clinical and demographic metadata were provided uncurated, with the amount varying by source and participant.

The immunoSEQ Assay, a bias-controlled multiplex PCR, was used to amplify TCRbeta CDR3 regions from genomic DNA. The authors' analysis ran thus. The number of nucleated cells in each sample was estimated from the amplification of reference gene primers within the assay. Sequence reads were collapsed and filtered to measure the absolute abundance of every unique TCRbeta CDR3 rearrangement. For each sample, productive Simpson clonality was calculated by taking the square root of Simpson's diversity index across productive rearrangements. The immuneACCESS repertoire file appears here via TCRdb, limited to in-frame rearrangements. These files lack a portion of the clones; in checked studies, under half of the deficit traces to unresolved V genes, and the cause of the others is not known. Clone size and V and J calls were adopted from that table, with D and trimming inferred from the DNA. Present in this sample are roughly 300,000 clones, under 90% of which were seen just once. The biggest ten clones account for more than 9% of the sample.

Trimming at the junction amounts to 2 bases on V and 6 bases on J, and the germline ends lie 4 bases apart. The CDR3 spans 12 residues, from the cysteine through the phenylalanine. Only the CDR3 region is kept as DNA, spanning 36 bases read in frame from base 1. For CDR1 and CDR2, the germline V gene (reference sequence) lists SEHNR and FQNEAQ. Participants in the prospective study were aged about 18 to 95 years, lived in over 20 United States geographic areas, and enrolled through a virtual design. To assign participants to cohorts, the prospective study relied on clinical history that participants themselves reported in a screening survey and a study questionnaire. Recovered participants in ImmuneRACE Cohort 3 were defined as having two consecutive negative NP/OP PCR tests, clearance from a healthcare professional, or resolution of symptoms. Each participant in the prospective study had whole blood, serum and a nasopharyngeal or oropharyngeal swab collected by mobile phlebotomists. Over a roughly two-month period, participants in the prospective study had the option of providing additional blood draws and questionnaires. Blood samples from the prospective study were shipped frozen or at room temperature prior to DNA extraction.

As regards this clone: Its recognized antigen is unknown. No much larger clone is present one base from it, and per-base qualities are unavailable.

The chain was built from TRBV7-9 and TRBJ1-4; there is no confident call for the D gene. The source material was PBMCs or T cells enriched from blood (not recorded which). This sequence originates from a woman aged 18-35 years who had recovered from COVID-19. The CDR3 protein: CASSLRDEKLFF. The DNA is as follows: TGTGCCAGCAGCTTACGCGATGAAAAACTGTTTTTT.